One sample yielded the 6 T cell receptor beta chains listed below, sequenced in a study of spatial heterogeneity in lung cancer (dated by TCRdb to about 2019). Per the publication, the time point label means: sample taken at primary tumor resection. Without any cell sorting, TCR sequencing was performed on whole RNA extracted either from tumor and nontumor lung tissue or from cryopreserved PBMC samples. Library prep was done by 5' RACE. TCRdb records NextSeq 500 as the sequencer. TCRdb reran the public reads through fastp at Q25 and MiXCR, keeping productive beta chains. Here each entry gathers all rows of one CDR3 protein and keeps the most common genes and DNA. Within this sample are some 85,000 distinct CDR3 sequences, with about 20% of them counted one time only. The ten largest clones add up to roughly 6.2% of the sample. The sample was PBMCs, taken at surgery. These receptors all stem from a male donor with early-stage non-small cell lung cancer.

This clonotype was recorded a few times. The V call is TRBV27, the J call TRBJ2-3; 10 nucleotides align to TRBD2. Germline CDR1 is MNHEY and CDR2 is SMNVEV (reference sequence). This CDR3 has 16 residues. After removal of 6 bases from V and 5 bases from J, the junction contained 11 bases not matched to a gene. The CDR3 sequence is CASRRYPLAGEDTQYF. The CDR3 DNA is TGTGCCAGCAGACGTTACCCGCTAGCGGGAGAAGATACGCAGTATTTT.

This chain links TRBV5-4 with TRBJ1-1; perhaps TRBD1 as D (6 bases). The V and J ends lost 3 bases and 1 base respectively, with 13 bases between them. Per germline, CDR1 SGHNT and CDR2 YYREEE (reference sequence). This CDR3 contains 15 residues. The CDR3 region has the DNA TGTGCCAGCAGCTCCGGGACACTGGCGAACACTGAAGCTTTCTTT. Encoded protein: CASSSGTLANTEAFF.

This clonotype has only a few counts. This chain uses TRBV6-5 with TRBJ2-7; D tentatively reads TRBD1 or TRBD2 (5 bases each). The ends were cut back, 9 bases at V and 2 bases at J, with 17 bases in the middle. The CDR3 has 14 residues. Per germline, CDR1 MNHEY and CDR2 SVGAGI. CDR3 amino acids: CASSPGTGPYEQYF. The CDR3 coding sequence is TGTGCCAGTTCGCCCGGGACGGGACCCTACGAGCAGTACTTC.

There are a few counts of this clonotype. This chain joins TRBV15 and TRBJ1-1; D not certain. The CDR3 is made up of 15 amino acids. Germline V CDR1 and CDR2: LNHNV, YYDKDF (reference sequence). V lost 2 bases and J lost 10, with 20 bases in between. The CDR3 nucleotides are TGTGCCACCAGCAGAACCCAGGCAGGAAGGGAGAGAGCTTTCTTT. Translation: CATSRTQAGRERAFF.

A few counts support this clonotype. The chain uses TRBV15 and TRBJ2-5; 8 bases map to TRBD1. Per the germline V gene, CDR1 is LNHNV and CDR2 is YYDKDF (reference sequence). The ends lost 9 bases at V and 6 bases at J; junction bases unmatched: 3. The CDR3 extends over 11 amino acids. The DNA for the CDR3 is TGTGCCACGGGGGACAGGCAGACCCAGTACTTC. This translates into CATGDRQTQYF.

The V gene is TRBV5-1, the J gene TRBJ2-5, with 12 bases identical to TRBD2. Per the germline V gene, CDR1 is SGHRS and CDR2 is YFSETQ. After removal of 4 bases from V and 4 bases from J, the junction contained 5 bases not matched to a gene. This CDR3 comprises 15 residues. Here the CDR3 reads CASSRGLAGLETQYF. CDR3 in DNA: TGCGCCAGCAGCCGAGGACTAGCGGGACTAGAGACCCAGTACTTC.